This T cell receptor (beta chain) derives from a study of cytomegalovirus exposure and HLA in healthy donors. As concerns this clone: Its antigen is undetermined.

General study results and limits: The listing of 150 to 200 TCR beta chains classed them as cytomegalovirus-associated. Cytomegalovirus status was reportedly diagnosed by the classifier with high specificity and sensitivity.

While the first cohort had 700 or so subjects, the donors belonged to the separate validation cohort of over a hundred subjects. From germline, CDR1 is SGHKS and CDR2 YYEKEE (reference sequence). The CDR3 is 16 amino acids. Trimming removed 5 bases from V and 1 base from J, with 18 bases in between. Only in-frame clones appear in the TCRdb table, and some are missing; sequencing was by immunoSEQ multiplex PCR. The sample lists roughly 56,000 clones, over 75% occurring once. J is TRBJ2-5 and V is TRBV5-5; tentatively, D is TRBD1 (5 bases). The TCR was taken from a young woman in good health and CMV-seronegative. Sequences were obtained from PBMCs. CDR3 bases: TGTGCCAGCAGAATAGGGGAAGGGGTCGGCCAAGAGACCCAGTACTTC. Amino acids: CASRIGEGVGQETQYF.